This TCR beta chain emerged from a study of Ad26.COV2.S vaccination and SARS-CoV-2 variants. General study results and limits: Substantial breadth in spike-specific CD8+ and CD4+ T cell responses was reportedly seen after vaccination.

Germline V gene lookup returns CDR1 MNHEY and CDR2 SVGAGI. The junction had 4 bases not matched to a gene; V was cut back by 8 bases and J by 2 bases. This CDR3 is built from 13 residues. As regards this clone: Antigen: not known.

Treatment defined: 19 received Ad26.COV2.S at low or high dose, single or two shots; 5 received placebo; per-sample allocation not given. Specimens were obtained on day 63 following the first vaccine or placebo injection. The protocol was immunoSEQ multiplex PCR, while the TCRdb copy is restricted to in-frame clones and leaves out a portion. The data contain roughly 390,000 clones, about nine tenths of them singletons. The specimen was peripheral blood, collected in a trial of Ad26.COV2.S vaccine versus placebo. This clonotype was sampled from a person between 18 and 60 years old who received the Ad26.COV2.S COVID-19 vaccine or a placebo. V usage is TRBV6-5 and J usage is TRBJ2-5; 8 bases are shared with TRBD2. CDR3 protein: CASGGGTQETQYF. The CDR3, as DNA: TGTGCCAGCGGCGGGGGGACACAAGAGACCCAGTACTTC.